This T cell receptor (beta chain) was captured in a study of cytomegalovirus exposure and HLA in healthy donors. Broader study findings: The number of N-insertions in an Asian-associated ancestry cluster was reportedly below the roughly 620-donor mean in a later analysis.

The study ran its PCR with 60 Vbeta and 13 Jbeta primers. Generated by immunoSEQ multiplex PCR, the TCRdb table keeps only in-frame clones and is missing some. Of approximately 150,000 clones listed, 60% to 85% are singletons. This clone came up once. Its antigen is unknown. Sequencing was performed on PBMCs. The clonotype originates from a man in his fifties or sixties in good health and CMV-seropositive.

The CDR3 region is CASNDRANTEAFF. In nucleotides, the CDR3 is TGTGCCAGCAACGACAGGGCGAACACTGAAGCTTTCTTT. V is TRBV2 and J is TRBJ1-1, with 7 nucleotides matching TRBD1. Germline lookup yields CDR1 SNHLY and CDR2 FYNNEI. J lost 1 base, V lost 7 bases, and 3 bases had no gene match. The CDR3 length is 13 residues. Variable domain in full (rest from reference TRBV2 and TRBJ1-1): EPEVTQTPSHQVTQMGQEVILRCVPISNHLYFYWYRQILGQKVEFLVSFYNNEISEKSEIFDDQFSVERPDGSNFTLKIRSTKLEDSAMYFCASNDRANTEAFFGQGTRLTVV.